The entry below describes one T cell receptor beta chain. Its antigen is not identified. With 60 Vbeta and 13 Jbeta primers, the PCR was carried out. Assay: immunoSEQ multiplex PCR; the TCRdb copy retains only in-frame clones and omits some. The table has some 98,000 clones, about three quarters seen once; the top ten hold 6.5% to 8.5%. This record belongs to a study of cytomegalovirus exposure and HLA in healthy donors. CDR1 and CDR2 from the germline V gene are SNHLY and FYNNEI. CDR3 length: 14 residues. Germline trimming cut 3 bases from V and 4 bases from J; bases unmatched to any gene: 5. Study results and limitations: Apparent HLA restriction characterized most CMV-associated TCR beta chains in a later analysis. In vitro work confirmed that a few CMV-associated chains recognize CMV antigens. Among the most significant clusters, several appeared linked to common viral pathogens in a later analysis.

The TCR was taken from a human donor in good health. The gene calls are TRBV2 and TRBJ1-2; 7 bases align to TRBD1. The sample comprised PBMCs. CDR3 amino acids: CASSDHRGGYGYTF. In nucleotides, the CDR3 is TGTGCCAGCAGTGATCACAGGGGTGGCTATGGCTACACCTTC.